Below are 32 T cell receptor beta chains sequenced from a single sample in a study of T-cell reconstitution after alpha-beta-depleted transplantation in children. As it was prepared, the TCRbeta library received unique molecular identifiers. A single record per CDR3 protein comes from TCRdb applying MiXCR to the PCR reads. Of nearly 350,000 distinct CDR3 sequences in the sample, roughly 16% were seen once. Sequenced material: PBMCs, mostly from graft donor cells, taken 360 days after TCRalphabeta/CD19-depleted stem cell transplant. The receptors stem from a male patient between 2 and 10 years old who had a stem cell transplant for acute lymphoblastic leukemia, so the T cells may come from the graft donor.

This clonotype showed up many times. The chain combines TRBV18 with TRBJ1-3; D gene unclear. Germline V lookup: CDR1 KGHSH, CDR2 LQKENI. The CDR3 consists of 15 residues. V was clipped by 0 bases and J by 1 base, with 7 bases between them. The CDR3, as DNA: TGTGCCAGCTCACCACCAGGGTTTTCTGGAAACACCATATATTTT. Amino acids: CASSPPGFSGNTIYF.

The sample holds a few counts of this clonotype. V is TRBV29-1 and J is TRBJ2-1; 12 bases align to TRBD2. The CDR3 spans 15 residues. The germline CDR1 and CDR2 sequences are SQVTM and ANQGSEA. Germline trimming cut 3 bases from V and 4 bases from J; bases unmatched to any gene: 4. The CDR3 sequence: CSVETSGSGYNEQFF. CDR3 nucleotides: TGCAGCGTTGAGACTAGCGGGAGTGGTTACAATGAGCAGTTCTTC.

This chain connects TRBV12-3 or TRBV12-4 to TRBJ2-7; TRBD1 matches 7 bases. With V trimmed by 4 bases and J by 1 base, 7 bases remained unmatched. The CDR3 consists of 15 residues. The CDR3: CASSSPLTGSYEQYF. CDR3 sequence (DNA): TGTGCCAGCAGTTCTCCCCTGACAGGGTCCTACGAGCAGTACTTC.

This clonotype came up many times. The rearrangement joins TRBV5-1 to TRBJ2-7; D not resolved. The V and J ends lost 5 bases and 0 bases respectively, with 6 bases between them. The CDR3 is made up of 12 amino acids. The germline gives CDR1 SGHRS, CDR2 YFSETQ. In DNA, the CDR3 is TGCGCCAGCAGTAGAGGCTCCTACGAGCAGTACTTC. Translated, it gives CASSRGSYEQYF. The full variable domain, completed using reference TRBV5-1 and TRBJ2-7, is KAGVTQTPRYLIKTRGQQVTLSCSPISGHRSVSWYQQTPGQGLQFLFEYFSETQRNKGNFPGRFSGRQFSNSRSEMNVSTLELGDSALYLCASSRGSYEQYFGPGTRLTVT.

As concerns this clonotype: One end of the junction does not line up with germline, which may come from a read error. The CDR3 here is CPSSQVWEPNTEAFF. As DNA, the CDR3 is TGCCCCAGCAGCCAAGTATGGGAGCCGAACACTGAAGCTTTCTTT. The V gene is TRBV4-1, the J gene TRBJ1-1; no reliable D call. There are 15 residues in the CDR3. Germline CDR1 reads MGHRA; CDR2 reads YSYEKL.

This clonotype turned up a few times. The chain has TRBV10-3 and TRBJ2-7; 8 nucleotides align to TRBD1. V shed 0 bases and J 6 bases; nucleotides not matched to a gene: 7. The germline gives CDR1 ENHRY, CDR2 SYGVKD. This CDR3 is 15 amino acids long. The CDR3 region is CAISESQGAWGEQYF. CDR3 bases: TGTGCCATCAGTGAGTCTCAGGGGGCGTGGGGCGAGCAGTACTTC.

Many counts were recorded for this clonotype. This chain joins TRBV4-1 and TRBJ2-1; D not certain. CDR1 and CDR2 from the germline V gene are MGHRA and YSYEKL. This CDR3 spans 13 amino acids. V lost 4 bases and J lost 0, with 4 bases in between. CDR3 DNA sequence: TGCGCCAGCAGCCCAAACTCCTACAATGAGCAGTTCTTC. This sequence encodes CASSPNSYNEQFF.

In this sample, this clonotype turned up a few times. The rearrangement joins TRBV18 to TRBJ1-5, with D unclear. CDR1 and CDR2 from the germline V gene are KGHSH and LQKENI. The length of the CDR3 is 14 residues. With 2 bases removed from V and 5 bases from J, the gap between germline ends came to 10 bases. The CDR3 sequence: CASSPLANDQPQHF. As DNA, the CDR3 is TGTGCCAGCTCACCATTGGCTAACGATCAGCCCCAGCATTTT. Based on the CDR3 plus reference TRBV18 and TRBJ1-5, the full variable domain is NAGVMQNPRHLVRRRGQEARLRCSPMKGHSHVYWYRQLPEEGLKFMVYLQKENIIDESGMPKERFSAEFPKEGPSILRIQQVVRGDSAAYFCASSPLANDQPQHFGDGTRLSIL.

This clonotype was seen only a few times. The chain employs TRBV20-1 and TRBJ1-1, with D possibly matching TRBD1 (6 bases). The V gene's germline CDR1 is DFQATT and CDR2 SNEGSKA (reference sequence). CDR3 size: 14 residues. Trimming removed 6 bases from V and 3 bases from J, with 17 bases in between. The CDR3, as DNA: TGCAGTGCCGGAAGGGGGACGGCGGACACTGAAGCTTTCTTT. As protein: CSAGRGTADTEAFF.

The chain links TRBV5-1 to TRBJ1-4; D ambiguous. Germline CDR1 SGHRS, CDR2 YFSETQ. V dropped 1 base and J dropped 7 bases, with 11 bases sitting between them. CDR3 length: 14 residues. The CDR3 reads CASSLRATSEKLFF. The CDR3 nucleotides read TGCGCCAGCAGCTTGAGAGCCACCAGTGAAAAACTGTTTTTT.

There are a few counts of this clonotype. The chain carries TRBV27 and TRBJ2-1, with D unclear. The germline V gene encodes CDR1 MNHEY and CDR2 SMNVEV (reference sequence). The CDR3 totals 17 residues. Deletions cut 2 bases from V and 1 base from J, with 15 bases between. CDR3 nucleotide sequence: TGTGCCAGCAGTTTAACCCTCGGAGCTGGGTCCTACAATGAGCAGTTCTTC. Protein: CASSLTLGAGSYNEQFF.

As concerns this clonotype: No DNA is shown, since the ends of the CDR3 on it are uncertain; the CDR3 is the one TCRdb lists. The chain links TRBV29-1 to TRBJ2-1; TRBD2, the D gene given by the table, was not confirmed from the DNA. The CDR3 has 11 amino acids, counting both end residues. Germline V gene sequence: CDR1 SQVTM, CDR2 ANQGSEA. The CDR3 sequence: CSVEGFAGGSF.

The rearrangement joins TRBV4-2 to TRBJ1-2; D gene uncertain. Germline CDR1 is LGHNA and CDR2 is YNFKEQ. Trimming stripped 6 bases from V and 8 bases from J, with 7 bases between. The CDR3 loop spans 10 amino acids. This CDR3 is CASRVGGYTF. The CDR3 bases are TGTGCCAGCAGGGTTGGCGGCTACACCTTC.

This clonotype was seen repeatedly, ten times or more. V and J are TRBV30 and TRBJ2-1; 13 bases are shared with TRBD2. After removal of 4 bases from V and 8 bases from J, the junction contained 5 bases not matched to a gene. This CDR3 comprises 14 residues. CDR1 and CDR2 (germline): GTSNPN, SVGIG (reference sequence). The CDR3 sequence is CAWTGTSGIDEQFF. CDR3 sequence (DNA): TGTGCCTGGACCGGGACTAGCGGGATCGATGAGCAGTTCTTC.

This clonotype has only one observation. The chain employs TRBV4-3 and TRBJ2-7; TRBD1 might be the D (5 bases). CDR1 and CDR2 (germline): LGHNA, YSLEER. Trimming stripped 4 bases from V and 2 bases from J, with 12 bases between. This CDR3 has 14 amino acids. The CDR3 is CASSRGVGTYEQYF. The CDR3 DNA follows: TGCGCCAGCAGCCGGGGCGTAGGTACCTACGAGCAGTACTTC.

As DNA, the CDR3 is TGCAGCGTTGAACCCGGGAGGGGGGATACGCAGTATTTT. It specifies CSVEPGRGDTQYF. The chain combines TRBV29-1 with TRBJ2-3; TRBD2 matches 8 bases. V gave up 2 bases and J gave up 6 bases; unmatched junction bases: 4. There are 13 residues in the CDR3. Germline-derived CDR1 and CDR2 are SQVTM and ANQGSEA.

This clonotype was picked up many times. The chain carries TRBV28 and TRBJ2-5; D gene ambiguous. Germline V gene lookup returns CDR1 MDHEN and CDR2 SYDVKM. The CDR3 contains 14 residues. V was shortened by 2 bases and J by 2 bases, with 9 bases between the two germline ends. This CDR3 reads CASSLVTEQETQYF. Written as DNA, the CDR3 is TGTGCCAGCAGTTTAGTAACAGAACAAGAGACCCAGTACTTC.

This chain connects TRBV7-8 to TRBJ1-5; no firm D call. The V and J ends lost 5 bases and 5 bases respectively, with 22 bases between them. Germline V lookup: CDR1 SGHVS, CDR2 FQNEAQ. This CDR3 is 17 amino acids long. The CDR3 loop reads CASSPVTPERLDQPQHF. The CDR3 DNA reads TGTGCCAGCAGCCCCGTAACTCCAGAGCGCCTTGATCAGCCCCAGCATTTT.

The rearrangement uses TRBV29-1 and TRBJ2-7; perhaps D is TRBD1 or TRBD2 (7 bases each). Trimming removed 4 bases from V and 3 bases from J, with 16 bases in between. Per the germline V gene, CDR1 is SQVTM and CDR2 is ANQGSEA. The CDR3 is 14 residues long. The CDR3 nucleotides are TGCAGCGTTGCCCAGGGGGGGTCCCACTACGAGCAGTACTTC. Encoded protein: CSVAQGGSHYEQYF.

The gene calls are TRBV7-6 and TRBJ2-7; D may be TRBD2 (5 bases). V was pared by 5 bases and J by 0 bases, with 14 bases between. The V gene's germline CDR1 is SGHVS and CDR2 FNYEAQ. CDR3 size: 15 residues. CDR3: CASSPAMDSSYEQYF. Here the CDR3 DNA reads TGTGCCAGCAGCCCAGCGATGGACTCCTCCTACGAGCAGTACTTC.

This clonotype has only a few counts. The chain has TRBV20-1 and TRBJ2-5; 10 bases line up with TRBD2. V lost 5 bases to trimming and J lost 9 bases; unmatched junction nucleotides: 12. Looked up from germline, CDR1 is DFQATT and CDR2 is SNEGSKA (reference sequence). This CDR3 comprises 14 residues. The CDR3 region is CSALAGEGPRAQYF. As DNA, the CDR3 is TGCAGTGCTCTAGCGGGAGAGGGGCCGAGGGCCCAGTACTTC.

This chain connects TRBV11-2 to TRBJ2-7; no definite D call. Trimming removed 3 bases at V and 5 bases at J, with 11 bases between. The CDR3 covers 13 residues. Germline CDR1 reads SGHAT; CDR2 reads FQNNGV. The CDR3 sequence: CASSFSALHEQYF. CDR3 in DNA: TGTGCCAGCAGCTTCAGTGCTCTCCACGAGCAGTACTTC.

In this sample, this clonotype turned up many times. V gene TRBV4-3 combines with J gene TRBJ1-1; the D is unclear. With 2 bases removed from V and 2 bases from J, the gap between germline ends came to 12 bases. The CDR3 loop spans 15 amino acids. Germline V gives CDR1 LGHNA, CDR2 YSLEER. CDR3 sequence: CASSQLPQLNTEAFF. In DNA, the CDR3 is TGCGCCAGCAGCCAACTTCCACAGCTTAACACTGAAGCTTTCTTT.

The chain carries TRBV28 and TRBJ2-3; 8 positions agree with TRBD2. With V trimmed by 6 bases and J by 0 bases, 11 bases remained unmatched. This CDR3 spans 17 amino acids. CDR1 and CDR2 from the germline V gene are MDHEN and SYDVKM. This CDR3 is CASSLPGLGTSTDTQYF. CDR3 DNA: TGTGCCAGCAGCCTCCCGGGACTAGGGACTAGCACAGATACGCAGTATTTT. The whole variable domain, remainder taken from reference TRBV28 and TRBJ2-3, is DVKVTQSSRYLVKRTGEKVFLECVQDMDHENMFWYRQDPGLGLRLIYFSYDVKMKEKGDIPEGYSVSREKKERFSLILESASTNQTSMYLCASSLPGLGTSTDTQYFGPGTRLTVL.

This clonotype was found a few times. A much larger clone differs from this one at a single base, so this may be a read error. This chain uses TRBV12-3 or TRBV12-4 with TRBJ2-7, with D tentatively TRBD2 (5 bases). The CDR3 consists of 11 residues. V was shortened by 3 bases and J by 10 bases, with 10 bases between the two germline ends. The CDR3 reads CASSFGEPQYF. As DNA, the CDR3 is TGTGCCAGCAGTTTTGGGGAGCCCCAGTACTTC.

V gene TRBV20-1 combines with J gene TRBJ1-2; 8 positions match TRBD1. Germline assignment: CDR1 DFQATT and CDR2 SNEGSKA (reference sequence). The CDR3 totals 15 residues. Germline trimming cut 1 base from V and 5 bases from J; bases unmatched to any gene: 9. The CDR3 is CSARASPGQGYGYTF. CDR3 coding DNA: TGCAGTGCTAGAGCTTCCCCCGGACAGGGTTATGGCTACACCTTC.

Ten or more counts support this clonotype. The genes are TRBV12-3 or TRBV12-4 and TRBJ2-1; TRBD1 matches 9 bases. V was clipped by 10 bases and J by 4 bases; unmatched bases: 17. The CDR3 sequence is 17 residues long. Here the CDR3 reads CATHRPGTGRGYNEQFF. CDR3 nucleotides: TGTGCCACCCATCGTCCCGGGACAGGGAGGGGTTACAATGAGCAGTTCTTC.

This clonotype was observed many times. This chain joins TRBV5-1 and TRBJ2-5; no reliable D call. CDR1 is SGHRS, CDR2 YFSETQ, per germline. Trimming cost V 4 bases and J 5 bases, with 12 bases left between them. The CDR3 spans 13 residues. The CDR3 sequence is CASSAGWSETQYF. CDR3 DNA: TGCGCCAGCAGCGCCGGGTGGAGTGAGACCCAGTACTTC. The full variable domain, in which reference TRBV5-1 and TRBJ2-5 provide the parts outside the CDR3, is KAGVTQTPRYLIKTRGQQVTLSCSPISGHRSVSWYQQTPGQGLQFLFEYFSETQRNKGNFPGRFSGRQFSNSRSEMNVSTLELGDSALYLCASSAGWSETQYFGPGTRLLVL.

The rearrangement joins TRBV15 to TRBJ2-5; 11 positions agree with TRBD2. Germline V gives CDR1 LNHNV, CDR2 YYDKDF (reference sequence). The V segment lost 4 bases and the J segment 2 bases; nucleotides outside the gene matches: 3. The CDR3 runs to 15 residues. The CDR3 region is CATSKTSGTQETQYF. The CDR3 DNA sequence: TGTGCCACCAGCAAGACTAGCGGGACACAAGAGACCCAGTACTTC.

This clonotype has ten or more counts. The chain has TRBV3-1 and TRBJ2-2; D gene ambiguous. Looked up from germline, CDR1 is LGHDT and CDR2 is YNNKEL (reference sequence). V lost 1 base and J lost 1, with 10 bases in between. This CDR3 has 16 amino acids. CDR3 protein: CASSQGLWLNTGELFF. The CDR3 nucleotides are TGTGCCAGCAGCCAAGGACTCTGGTTGAACACCGGGGAGCTGTTTTTT.

This clonotype was seen more than once but under ten times. V is TRBV6-5 and J is TRBJ2-1, with TRBD2 as a possible D gene (6 bases). Germline V lookup: CDR1 MNHEY, CDR2 SVGAGI. The V end lost 2 bases, the J end lost 0 bases, and 11 bases lay between the germline ends. The CDR3 runs 16 residues. The CDR3 coding sequence is TGTGCCAGCAGTTACGTCGGAGGGAGCTCCTACAATGAGCAGTTCTTC. This codes for CASSYVGGSSYNEQFF.

This clonotype was found once. The V call is TRBV7-9, the J call TRBJ2-2; D may be TRBD2 (6 bases). Germline V gene data show CDR1 as SEHNR and CDR2 as FQNEAQ (reference sequence). The V end lost 5 bases, the J end lost 2 bases, and 15 bases lay between the germline ends. The CDR3 contains 16 residues. This chain's CDR3 is CASSVGGRVNTGELFF. As DNA, the CDR3 is TGTGCCAGCAGCGTGGGAGGCAGGGTTAACACCGGGGAGCTGTTTTTT.